The 22 T cell receptor beta chains listed next were all sequenced from one sample in a study of cytomegalovirus exposure and HLA in healthy donors. Both 60 Vbeta primers and 13 Jbeta primers went into the PCR. This table comes from immunoSEQ multiplex PCR, and its TCRdb copy is limited to in-frame clones, with some not included. The table lists around 130,000 clones, more than 70% of them singletons. The sample was PBMCs. The source of these receptors is a woman aged 30 to 39 in good health and CMV-seropositive.

This chain links TRBV29-1 with TRBJ1-2; tentatively, D is TRBD1 (5 bases). The germline CDR1 and CDR2 sequences are SQVTM and ANQGSEA. The CDR3 totals 15 residues. Trimming removed 4 bases at V and 0 bases at J, with 15 bases between. CDR3 protein: CSVVGRDFANYGYTF. CDR3 sequence (DNA): TGCAGCGTTGTTGGCAGGGACTTTGCTAACTATGGCTACACCTTC.

This sequence joins TRBV2 and TRBJ1-2, with 7 bases aligning to TRBD1. There are 13 residues in the CDR3. The germline gives CDR1 SNHLY, CDR2 FYNNEI. V shed 3 bases, J shed 4 bases, and the junction held 2 bases outside the gene matches. The CDR3 reads CASSETGFYGYTF. DNA for the CDR3: TGTGCCAGCAGTGAGACAGGGTTCTATGGCTACACCTTC.

V and J are TRBV28 and TRBJ1-5; 9 bases match TRBD1. Germline-derived CDR1 and CDR2 are MDHEN and SYDVKM. V lost 4 bases, J lost 4 bases, and 8 bases stayed unmatched. This CDR3 spans 16 amino acids. The CDR3: CASSSPGTGLNQPQHF. The CDR3 bases are TGTGCCAGCAGTTCCCCCGGGACAGGGTTAAATCAGCCCCAGCATTTT. The full variable domain, rest sourced from reference TRBV28 and TRBJ1-5, is DVKVTQSSRYLVKRTGEKVFLECVQDMDHENMFWYRQDPGLGLRLIYFSYDVKMKEKGDIPEGYSVSREKKERFSLILESASTNQTSMYLCASSSPGTGLNQPQHFGDGTRLSIL.

In the case of this clone: A junction end diverges from the germline sequence, so it may reflect a read error. The gene calls are TRBV7-8 and TRBJ1-1, with D unresolved. This CDR3 has 14 amino acids. Germline CDR1 and CDR2: SGHVS and FQNEAQ. The CDR3 DNA follows: TGTGCCAGCAGCTTCTCCTCTCTTTACCAGGCCGTCCTCTTT. Its protein is CASSFSSLYQAVLF.

The gene calls are TRBV7-3 and TRBJ1-1; no firm D call. The germline CDR1 and CDR2 sequences are SGHTA and FQGTGA. Trimming left V 2 bases short and J 4 bases short, with 11 bases between. CDR3 size: 14 residues. The CDR3 loop reads CASSLSAESTEAFF. CDR3 coding DNA: TGTGCCAGCAGCTTATCCGCGGAGAGCACTGAAGCTTTCTTT.

The chain is built from TRBV9 and TRBJ2-3; TRBD1 agrees at 8 bases. CDR1 is SGDLS, CDR2 YYNGEE, per germline. The CDR3 has 14 amino acids. V lost 6 bases, J lost 4 bases, and 7 bases stayed unmatched. The CDR3 DNA sequence: TGTGCCAGCACCTCGACAGGGGCGGCAGATACGCAGTATTTT. Its translation: CASTSTGAADTQYF.

This chain connects TRBV5-1 to TRBJ1-3, with D tentatively TRBD1 (5 bases). Trimming stripped 3 bases from V and 0 bases from J, with 10 bases between. The CDR3 has 15 amino acids. CDR1 and CDR2 from the germline V gene are SGHRS and YFSETQ. DNA of the CDR3: TGCGCCAGCAGCTCTCAGGGTTACTCTGGAAACACCATATATTTT. It specifies CASSSQGYSGNTIYF.

A remark on this clone: Germline and junction disagree at one end, which may indicate a read error. The chain recombines TRBV7-7 with TRBJ1-3; D unresolved. CDR1 and CDR2 (germline): SSHAT, FNYEAQ (reference sequence). The CDR3 runs to 14 residues. CDR3 protein: CASSPSISGNTIYF. In DNA form, the CDR3 reads TGTGCTAGCAGCCCTAGTATCTCTGGAAACACCATATATTTT. Complete variable domain (other parts from reference TRBV7-7 and TRBJ1-3): GAGVSQSPRYKVTKRGQDVTLRCDPISSHATLYWYQQALGQGPEFLTYFNYEAQPDKSGLPSDRFSAERPEGSISTLTIQRTEQRDSAMYRCASSPSISGNTIYFGEGSWLTVV.

This clone has just a few counts. The V gene is TRBV5-1, the J gene TRBJ2-7; D unresolved. The germline gives CDR1 SGHRS, CDR2 YFSETQ. The length of the CDR3 is 14 residues. Trimming shortened V by 1 base and J by 3 bases, and 11 bases separated the two germline ends. CDR3 sequence (DNA): TGCGCCAGCAGCTTGTCCGACTTAGGCTACGAGCAGTACTTC. Translated: CASSLSDLGYEQYF.

This clone was recorded once. This CDR3 is CASAIPLAGVENTQYF. The CDR3 region has the DNA TGCGCCAGCGCTATCCCCCTAGCGGGAGTTGAGAATACGCAGTATTTT. The V gene is TRBV5-1, the J gene TRBJ2-3; 10 bases fit TRBD2. The J segment lost 7 bases and the V segment lost 7 bases, leaving 15 bases of the junction unmatched. The CDR3 spans 16 residues. Germline V gives CDR1 SGHRS, CDR2 YFSETQ.

This clone was detected only a few times. This chain connects TRBV6-5 to TRBJ2-1, with TRBD2 identical over 10 bases. Germline V gene lookup returns CDR1 MNHEY and CDR2 SVGAGI. The CDR3 sequence is 15 residues long. Trimming cost V 5 bases and J 7 bases; bases outside gene matches: 8. Here the CDR3 reads CASSPTAGGYNEQFF. DNA for the CDR3: TGTGCCAGCAGTCCTACAGCGGGAGGGTATAATGAGCAGTTCTTC.

The rearrangement links TRBV25-1 to TRBJ2-5; a possible D gene is TRBD2 (6 bases). The CDR3 length is 16 residues. CDR1 is MGHDK, CDR2 SYGVNS, per germline. The V gene lost 7 bases and the J gene lost 5 bases, with 23 bases spanning the gap. This CDR3 reads CASTAGSGIRGETQYF. For the CDR3, the DNA is TGTGCCAGCACCGCCGGGAGCGGCATTCGGGGGGAGACCCAGTACTTC. Based on the CDR3 plus reference TRBV25-1 and TRBJ2-5, the full variable domain is EADIYQTPRYLVIGTGKKITLECSQTMGHDKMYWYQQDPGMELHLIHYSYGVNSTEKGDLSSESTVSRIRTEHFPLTLESARPSHTSQYLCASTAGSGIRGETQYFGPGTRLLVL.

This clone was found once. V gene TRBV7-6 combines with J gene TRBJ2-5; a weak D match, TRBD1 (5 bases). CDR1 and CDR2 (germline): SGHVS, FNYEAQ. V was shortened by 0 bases and J by 7 bases, with 12 bases between the two germline ends. CDR3 size: 14 residues. The CDR3, as DNA: TGTGCCAGCAGCTTAGCGGGGCCCACCGGGACCCAGTACTTC. This gives the protein CASSLAGPTGTQYF.

This clone occurred a few times. V and J are TRBV13 and TRBJ1-6; 9 bases agree with TRBD1. The ends lost 0 bases at V and 7 bases at J; junction bases unmatched: 7. The CDR3 is 17 residues long. The V gene's germline CDR1 is PRHDT and CDR2 FYEKMQ (reference sequence). In nucleotides, the CDR3 is TGTGCCAGCAGCTTAGGCCGGGGACAGGGTTGGAATTCACCCCTCCACTTT. It encodes CASSLGRGQGWNSPLHF.

The chain has TRBV7-9 and TRBJ1-1; TRBD1 is a possible D gene (5 bases). Deletions cut 2 bases from V and 3 bases from J, with 13 bases between. The CDR3 is 15 residues long. From germline, CDR1 is SEHNR and CDR2 FQNEAQ (reference sequence). In nucleotides, the CDR3 is TGTGCCAGCAGCTTATTGGGGGGAGGTGACACTGAAGCTTTCTTT. The encoded protein is CASSLLGGGDTEAFF.

This chain joins TRBV6-6 and TRBJ2-7; TRBD2 is a possible D gene (7 bases). V was pared by 6 bases and J by 0 bases, with 12 bases between. The CDR3 consists of 14 residues. CDR1 and CDR2 (germline): MNHNY, SVGAGI (reference sequence). CDR3 bases: TGTGCCAGCAGGGGGGGGCCTAGCTCCTACGAGCAGTACTTC. Its translation is CASRGGPSSYEQYF.

The chain uses TRBV19 and TRBJ1-6, with D hard to call. Germline V gene lookup returns CDR1 LNHDA and CDR2 SQIVND (reference sequence). The length of the CDR3 is 15 residues. V dropped 6 bases and J dropped 7 bases, with 16 bases sitting between them. The CDR3 coding sequence is TGTGCCAGTAGGCCCCCGGGAGCAGGAAATTCACCCCTCCACTTT. This codes for CASRPPGAGNSPLHF.

The J gene is TRBJ1-1, the V gene TRBV29-1; no definite D call. Trimming pared 6 bases from V and 5 bases from J, leaving 10 bases between. CDR1 SQVTM and CDR2 ANQGSEA come from the germline V gene. This CDR3 spans 11 amino acids. CDR3 sequence reads: CSVEEVTEAFF. As DNA, the CDR3 is TGCAGCGTCGAGGAGGTTACTGAAGCTTTCTTT.

The genes are TRBV28 and TRBJ2-3; tentatively, D is TRBD1 (6 bases). Germline CDR1 MDHEN, CDR2 SYDVKM. This CDR3 has 15 residues. V lost 2 bases and J lost 0, with 9 bases in between. CDR3 protein: CASSLDRFSTDTQYF. For the CDR3, the DNA is TGTGCCAGCAGTTTAGACAGGTTTAGCACAGATACGCAGTATTTT.

This clone was counted only a few times. The chain is built from TRBV5-6 and TRBJ2-7, with no clear D. CDR1 is SGHDT and CDR2 is YYEEEE in the germline V gene. The length of the CDR3 is 14 residues. Trimming removed 0 bases at V and 0 bases at J, with 7 bases between. CDR3 region: CASSLGRSSYEQYF. In nucleotides, the CDR3 is TGTGCCAGCAGCTTGGGGCGGAGCTCCTACGAGCAGTACTTC.

The chain links TRBV7-9 to TRBJ2-1; a weak D match, TRBD1 (5 bases). Trimming took off 4 bases at V and 6 bases at J, with 16 bases between the two ends. The germline V gene encodes CDR1 SEHNR and CDR2 FQNEAQ (reference sequence). The length of the CDR3 is 15 residues. CDR3 in DNA: TGTGCCAGCAGCTCCCCCCTAGAAAGGGGCAATGAGCAGTTCTTC. Its translation: CASSSPLERGNEQFF. The full variable domain, in which reference TRBV7-9 and TRBJ2-1 provide the parts outside the CDR3, is DTGVSQNPRHKITKRGQNVTFRCDPISEHNRLYWYRQTLGQGPEFLTYFQNEAQLEKSRLLSDRFSAERPKGSFSTLEIQRTEQGDSAMYLCASSSPLERGNEQFFGPGTRLTVL.

This sequence joins TRBV29-1 and TRBJ1-4; 8 bases agree with TRBD1. The CDR3 runs to 13 residues. V lost 0 bases, J lost 8 bases, and 2 bases stayed unmatched. CDR1 is SQVTM and CDR2 is ANQGSEA in the germline V gene. The CDR3 nucleotides are TGCAGCGTTGAAGATGACAGGGGAGAAAAACTGTTTTTT. Amino acid sequence: CSVEDDRGEKLFF.